Below are 18 T cell receptor beta chains sequenced from a single sample in a study of blood T cell repertoires in COVID-19. TCRdb keeps only in-frame clones here, not all; method: immunoSEQ multiplex PCR. Of 65,000 to 90,000 clones listed, roughly nine tenths are singletons. Material for sequencing was peripheral blood. The receptors shown here come from an older man with acute or convalescent COVID-19.

Only a few counts were recorded for this clone. The rearrangement joins TRBV5-8 to TRBJ2-5; 7 bases align to TRBD2. V was pared by 0 bases and J by 2 bases, with 7 bases of the junction left unmatched. The CDR3 totals 16 residues. The germline V gene has CDR1 SGHTS and CDR2 YDEGEE. The CDR3 nucleotides read TGTGCCAGCAGCTTGGGTAGCGGGCGCAAGCAAGAGACCCAGTACTTC. Translated, it gives CASSLGSGRKQETQYF.

The chain couples TRBV19 to TRBJ1-6; D not resolved. The V gene's germline CDR1 is LNHDA and CDR2 SQIVND (reference sequence). The CDR3 has 13 residues. The V and J ends lost 4 bases and 9 bases respectively, with 10 bases between them. The CDR3 DNA is TGTGCCAGTAGTAGCAACGGGTTTTCACCCCTCCACTTT. This codes for CASSSNGFSPLHF.

The chain uses TRBV11-2 and TRBJ2-2, with 7 bases identical to TRBD2. This CDR3 region has 17 residues. The germline V gene has CDR1 SGHAT and CDR2 FQNNGV. V lost 4 bases to trimming and J lost 1 base; unmatched junction nucleotides: 9. The CDR3 nucleotides are TGTGCCAGCAGCTCTCCCCCCGGCGGGAGGAACACCGGGGAGCTGTTTTTT. This sequence encodes CASSSPPGGRNTGELFF.

The chain combines TRBV18 with TRBJ1-6, with a tentative D call TRBD1 (6 bases). The CDR3 spans 14 residues. V was clipped by 2 bases and J by 7 bases, with 9 bases between them. CDR1 KGHSH and CDR2 LQKENI come from the germline V gene. As DNA, the CDR3 is TGTGCCAGCTCACCAAGGACAGACAATTCACCCCTCCACTTT. Translation: CASSPRTDNSPLHF.

The chain has TRBV7-9 and TRBJ1-3; weak D call: TRBD1 (5 bases). The CDR3 runs 14 residues. V was trimmed by 3 bases and J by 0 bases, leaving 6 bases between them. Germline CDR1 and CDR2: SEHNR and FQNEAQ (reference sequence). CDR3 residues: CASSFQGSGNTIYF. Here the CDR3 DNA reads TGTGCCAGCAGCTTCCAGGGCTCTGGAAACACCATATATTTT.

There are a few counts of this clone. The J gene is TRBJ1-1, the V gene TRBV24-1; no reliable D call. The CDR3 is made up of 13 amino acids. Trimming shortened V by 4 bases and J by 5 bases, and 10 bases separated the two germline ends. Germline V gene sequence: CDR1 KGHDR, CDR2 SFDVKD. The CDR3 DNA sequence: TGTGCCACCAGTGAAAGACTAGGGACTGAAGCTTTCTTT. As protein: CATSERLGTEAFF.

The chain recombines TRBV30 with TRBJ2-1; possible D gene TRBD1, 6 bases. The CDR3 consists of 14 residues. V lost 4 bases to trimming and J lost 2 bases, with 12 bases between them. CDR1 is GTSNPN, CDR2 SVGIG, per germline (reference sequence). The DNA for the CDR3 is TGTGCCTGGACGTCAGGGGTGCCCTACAATGAGCAGTTCTTC. Its translation is CAWTSGVPYNEQFF.

As for this clone: A junction boundary mismatches the germline segment, possibly from a read error. The gene calls are TRBV6-1 and TRBJ1-4; D possibly corresponds to TRBD1 (5 bases). This CDR3 spans 20 amino acids. Germline loops: CDR1 MNHNS, CDR2 SASEGT. The CDR3 coding sequence is TGTGCTAGCAGTGAATCCGTTGTAGGGCAGGGTTTCGGAGCTAATGAAAAACTGTTTTTT. Translating it yields CASSESVVGQGFGANEKLFF.

V usage is TRBV12-5 and J usage is TRBJ2-2; 8 nucleotides agree with TRBD2. This CDR3 comprises 16 residues. In germline, CDR1 is LGHNT, CDR2 FRNRAP. V lost 1 base, J lost 5 bases, and 6 bases stayed unmatched. CDR3 in amino acids: CASGLGAAGGTGELFF. The CDR3 DNA reads as TGTGCTAGTGGTTTGGGCGCGGCGGGAGGAACCGGGGAGCTGTTTTTT.

To note about this clone: The germline gene is not matched at one end of the junction; a read error may be the cause. This sample also contains other DNA sequences that code for the same CDR3. The chain combines TRBV25-1 with TRBJ2-7; TRBD2 aligns across 7 bases. The CDR3 consists of 13 residues. CDR1 is MGHDK, CDR2 SYGVNS, per germline. The CDR3 nucleotides are TGTGCCAGCAGTGAATGGGAGGGGAAGGAGCAGTACTTT. It translates to CASSEWEGKEQYF.

Remarks on this clone: The sample holds other DNA sequences that translate to the same CDR3. V gene TRBV7-2 combines with J gene TRBJ1-5; D gene uncertain. The germline V gene encodes CDR1 SGHTA and CDR2 FQGNSA. V gave up 1 base and J gave up 1 base, with 8 bases separating them. CDR3 length: 15 residues. Here the CDR3 reads CASSLVRGSNQPQHF. The CDR3, as DNA: TGTGCCAGCAGCTTAGTGAGAGGGAGCAATCAGCCCCAGCATTTT.

V and J are TRBV19 and TRBJ1-1; 8 nucleotides line up with TRBD1. The germline CDR1 and CDR2 sequences are LNHDA and SQIVND (reference sequence). The CDR3 runs to 14 residues. The trim removed 6 bases at V and 2 bases at J, leaving 5 bases unmatched. The DNA of the CDR3 is TGTGCCAGTAGACTTGGGACAGGCAACACTGAAGCTTTCTTT. This translates into CASRLGTGNTEAFF.

The gene calls are TRBV7-3 and TRBJ1-1; tentative D call: TRBD1 (6 bases). This CDR3 region has 15 residues. V gave up 5 bases and J gave up 2 bases, with 15 bases separating them. Germline V lookup: CDR1 SGHTA, CDR2 FQGTGA. The CDR3 nucleotides read TGTGCCAGCAGCCCGAGGGGGGGGCTAAACACTGAAGCTTTCTTT. Protein sequence: CASSPRGGLNTEAFF. The whole variable domain, remainder taken from reference TRBV7-3 and TRBJ1-1, is GAGVSQTPSNKVTEKGKYVELRCDPISGHTALYWYRQSLGQGPEFLIYFQGTGAADDSGLPNDRFFAVRPEGSVSTLKIQRTERGDSAVYLCASSPRGGLNTEAFFGQGTRLTVV.

This chain links TRBV4-1 with TRBJ2-7; TRBD2 matches at 12 bases. The germline V gene encodes CDR1 MGHRA and CDR2 YSYEKL. CDR3 length equals 16 residues. Trimming at V came to 4 bases and at J to 5 bases, leaving 9 bases not matched to a gene. The CDR3 is CASSPLASGGAHEQYF. CDR3 nucleotide sequence: TGCGCCAGCAGCCCGCTGGCTAGCGGGGGGGCCCACGAGCAGTACTTC.

The chain combines TRBV19 with TRBJ1-5; 8 bases agree with TRBD1. The J segment lost 4 bases and the V segment lost 2 bases, leaving 4 bases of the junction unmatched. The CDR3 loop spans 15 amino acids. Per the germline V gene, CDR1 is LNHDA and CDR2 is SQIVND (reference sequence). Here the CDR3 reads CASSIWTGTNQPQHF. CDR3 DNA sequence: TGTGCCAGTAGTATATGGACAGGGACTAATCAGCCCCAGCATTTT.

This clone was counted once. The V gene is TRBV6-5, the J gene TRBJ2-7, with D tentatively TRBD1 (5 bases). Germline lookup yields CDR1 MNHEY and CDR2 SVGAGI. The CDR3 is made up of 16 amino acids. The V end was cut by 0 bases, the J end by 0 bases, with 12 bases between. The CDR3: CASSYSSEGDSYEQYF. In nucleotides, the CDR3 is TGTGCCAGCAGTTACTCGAGTGAAGGGGACTCCTACGAGCAGTACTTC.

The chain uses TRBV3-1 (or the pseudogene TRBV3-2) and TRBJ2-7, with D maybe TRBD1 (6 bases). The CDR3 runs to 15 residues. V shed 2 bases and J shed 4 bases, with 15 bases lying between them. Germline assignment: CDR1 LGHDT and CDR2 YNNKEL (reference sequence). Here the CDR3 reads CASSQFIGQLYEQYF. CDR3 DNA sequence: TGTGCCAGCAGCCAATTCATTGGACAGTTATACGAGCAGTACTTC.

This sequence joins TRBV19 and TRBJ1-1; 8 bases map to TRBD1. The CDR3 is 13 amino acids. Germline assignment: CDR1 LNHDA and CDR2 SQIVND (reference sequence). After removal of 7 bases from V and 3 bases from J, the junction contained 4 bases not matched to a gene. This CDR3 reads CASTMDRDTEAFF. The DNA for the CDR3 is TGTGCCAGTACCATGGACAGGGACACTGAAGCTTTCTTT.